This T cell receptor (beta chain) was identified in a study of STAT5B mutations in CD4+ large granular lymphocyte leukemia (dated 2022 in TCRdb). In terms of the full investigation: Among the healthy controls, the CDR3 'QG' motif was associated with a particular HLA allele. The TCRbeta repertoires of CD4+ T-cell large granular lymphocyte leukemia patients were compared with the TCRbeta repertoires of healthy blood donors. Flow cytometry performed on FACSCanto II or FACSVerse showed that the purified fractions had more than 95% purity among lymphocytes. Broad study findings and their caveats: CD4-sorted patient repertoires appeared more clonal than healthy CD4+ repertoires, and this difference persisted after removing the putative leukemic clones. TRBV06-family usage was enriched among the top patient clones (8/27) compared with healthy controls (2/35). The data were not HLA-matched, and the higher clonality in CD4+ T-LGLL than in CD8+ T-LGLL could be due to the relatively small sample size. Main leukemic clonotypes were private to each patient, although 25% to 30% appeared at low frequency in other patients' non-leukemic repertoires.

The immunoSEQ assay at survey resolution was applied to genomic DNA for sequencing of TCRbeta rearrangements. The published analysis was carried out like this. A lowest detectable productive clonotype frequency of 2.59 x 10-5 was observed in the TCR sequencing data. Only productive TCRbeta rearrangements, meaning sequences that were complete and in-frame, were kept for the analyses. Simpson clonality, calculated in the immunoSEQ Analyzer version 3.0, was used as the measure of sample clonality. Clones were binned by frequency as very rare, small, medium, large (1-20%) or hyperexpanded (>20%). OLGA 1.2.3 estimated generation probabilities, VDJtools produced V-gene circos plots, VDJdb was queried for specificities, and GLIPH identified CDR3 motifs. In its TCRdb copy, this immuneACCESS table keeps in-frame sequences only and misses some clones. Where compared with another copy, unresolved V genes explain less than half of these, and the others have no known cause. D and trimming come from the DNA, and the V and J calls and clone size come from that table. In this sample the table shows roughly 36,000 clones, approximately 88% of which occur a single time. 0.75% to 1% of the sample is in the top ten clones.

The sample holds a few counts of this clone. Its cognate antigen has yet to be identified. Base qualities are not provided; no much larger clone lies one nucleotide away. Healthy controls were approximately 40 blood donors whose buffy coats came from the Finnish Red Cross blood service. All TCR-sequenced material derived from peripheral blood: patient blood samples and healthy donor buffy coats. Peripheral blood mononuclear cells were isolated by Ficoll-Hypaque gradient centrifugation. CD4+ cells were magnetically purified from the buffy coats of healthy controls. The Gentra Puregene Cell and Tissue kit was used to extract genomic DNA, and a Qubit 2.0 fluorometer was used to measure the amount of genomic DNA. Looking up the germline V gene yields CDR1 SGHTS and CDR2 YDEGEE. Trimming accounts for 3 bases at V and 7 bases at J, while the number of junction bases matched to no gene is 7. Taken from cysteine to phenylalanine, the CDR3 has 13 residues. The only DNA kept is the CDR3, 39 bases in frame from the first base.

The rearrangement combines TRBV5-8 with TRBJ2-7, with 7 bases in between that match TRBD2. The TCR sequence derives from a human donor in good health. The sequencing sample was made of CD4+ T cells from blood buffy coats. This receptor has the CDR3 CASSWGGALEQYF. The nucleotide sequence is TGTGCCAGCAGCTGGGGGGGAGCTCTAGAGCAGTACTTC.